A single sample gave rise to the 13 T cell receptor beta chains below, sequenced in a study of blood T cell repertoires in COVID-19 (TCRdb year 2020). Library method: the immunoSEQ multiplex PCR assay. TCRdb provides this immuneACCESS table in a form limited to in-frame rearrangements. Some clones are lacking; in checked studies, under half of them reflect an unresolved V gene, and why the rest are absent is not known. The sample table shows roughly 180,000 clones, and over 80% are seen once. The ten most abundant clones make up about 6.7% of the sample. What was sequenced was peripheral blood. These receptors all stem from a woman between 40 and 50 years old with COVID-19, enrolled during active disease.

The rearrangement links TRBV11-2 to TRBJ2-7; 8 positions agree with TRBD1. This CDR3 is 16 amino acids long. Trimming cost V 3 bases and J 3 bases; bases outside gene matches: 10. Germline values: CDR1 SGHAT, CDR2 FQNNGV. CDR3 sequence (DNA): TGTGCCAGCAGCTTCAGTGGATCAGGGGGCGGCTACGAGCAGTACTTC. It specifies CASSFSGSGGGYEQYF.

This chain connects TRBV2 to TRBJ2-2; D gene ambiguous. The CDR3 runs 15 residues. Looked up from germline, CDR1 is SNHLY and CDR2 is FYNNEI. Trimming removed 0 bases from V and 6 bases from J, with 11 bases in between. Written as DNA, the CDR3 is TGTGCCAGCAGTGAAGCGCGAATTTCACCCGGGGAGCTGTTTTTT. Encoded protein: CASSEARISPGELFF.

The rearrangement joins TRBV18 to TRBJ2-7; D is perhaps TRBD2 (6 bases). From germline, CDR1 is KGHSH and CDR2 LQKENI. The CDR3 spans 15 residues. V was trimmed by 1 base and J by 2 bases, leaving 12 bases between them. The DNA of the CDR3 is TGTGCCAGCTCACCACGCCAGGGAGGAACCTACGAGCAGTACTTC. Translating it yields CASSPRQGGTYEQYF. Full variable domain (outside the CDR3, taken from reference TRBV18 and TRBJ2-7): NAGVMQNPRHLVRRRGQEARLRCSPMKGHSHVYWYRQLPEEGLKFMVYLQKENIIDESGMPKERFSAEFPKEGPSILRIQQVVRGDSAAYFCASSPRQGGTYEQYFGPGTRLTVT.

The J gene is TRBJ1-5, the V gene TRBV7-2; a possible D gene is TRBD1 (5 bases). Germline V gene data show CDR1 as SGHTA and CDR2 as FQGNSA. The CDR3 length is 14 residues. Trimming removed 2 bases from V and 7 bases from J, with 12 bases in between. This chain's CDR3 is CASSLRQLNQPQHF. CDR3 coding DNA: TGTGCCAGCAGCTTAAGACAGTTAAACCAGCCCCAGCATTTT.

This clone has only one observation. This rearrangement joins TRBV6-2 or TRBV6-3 to TRBJ1-4; D is unclear. CDR1 is MNHEY and CDR2 is SVGEGT in the germline V gene. V gave up 0 bases and J gave up 4 bases, with 12 bases separating them. The CDR3 is 16 residues long. Here the CDR3 DNA reads TGTGCCAGCAGTTACTCGAAGACATTCATTAATGAAAAACTGTTTTTT. Protein product: CASSYSKTFINEKLFF.

The chain links TRBV7-2 to TRBJ2-3; TRBD2 agrees at 10 bases. CDR3 length equals 14 residues. With V trimmed by 6 bases and J by 4 bases, 4 bases remained unmatched. CDR1 and CDR2 (germline): SGHTA, FQGNSA. The CDR3 nucleotides read TGTGCCAGCAGAAGCGGGAGGGAGCCAGATACGCAGTATTTT. Residues: CASRSGREPDTQYF.

This chain uses TRBV5-1 with TRBJ2-3, with 7 bases matching TRBD1. The CDR3 extends over 16 amino acids. V shed 1 base and J 1 base; nucleotides not matched to a gene: 6. Germline V CDR1 and CDR2: SGHRS, YFSETQ. As DNA, the CDR3 is TGCGCCAGCAGCTTGCCCACAGGGGTTGGCACAGATACGCAGTATTTT. Translating it yields CASSLPTGVGTDTQYF.

This chain uses TRBV7-8 with TRBJ1-2; 8 nucleotides align to TRBD1. Germline lookup yields CDR1 SGHVS and CDR2 FQNEAQ. V dropped 5 bases and J dropped 4; count of bases not matched to a gene: 9. The CDR3 loop spans 15 amino acids. The CDR3 is CASSISGQGSYGYTF. CDR3 DNA: TGTGCCAGCAGCATCTCAGGACAGGGCTCCTATGGCTACACCTTC.

This clone showed up many times. The chain is built from TRBV9 and TRBJ1-3, with D unresolved. The V gene lost 0 bases and the J gene lost 6 bases, with 13 bases spanning the gap. The CDR3 extends over 15 amino acids. CDR1 is SGDLS, CDR2 YYNGEE, per germline. As DNA, the CDR3 is TGTGCCAGCAGCGTAGCGGTGGGGAGAACAAACACCATATATTTT. It translates to CASSVAVGRTNTIYF. Looking up the rest from reference TRBV9 and TRBJ1-3 gives the full variable domain: DSGVTQTPKHLITATGQRVTLRCSPRSGDLSVYWYQQSLDQGLQFLIQYYNGEERAKGNILERFSAQQFPDLHSELNLSSLELGDSALYFCASSVAVGRTNTIYFGEGSWLTVV.

The chain carries TRBV1 and TRBJ1-5. TRBV1 is described as a pseudogene. There are 14 residues in the CDR3. The CDR3 spells CTSSREGGNQPQHF. The CDR3 nucleotides are TGCACCAGCAGCAGAGAGGGAGGGAATCAGCCCCAGCATTTT.

This clone was seen a single time. This rearrangement joins TRBV6-1 to TRBJ1-1; unclear D gene. V dropped 2 bases and J dropped 11 bases, with 18 bases sitting between them. The germline CDR1 and CDR2 sequences are MNHNS and SASEGT. The CDR3 is 14 amino acids. The CDR3 DNA is TGTGCCAGCAGTGAAATCGGGAGTTCCTCGGATGCTTTCTTT. Its translation: CASSEIGSSSDAFF.

The chain joins TRBV24-1 to TRBJ1-2; D gene ambiguous. Deletions cut 4 bases from V and 5 bases from J, with 22 bases between. The CDR3 contains 17 residues. Germline V lookup: CDR1 KGHDR, CDR2 SFDVKD. The CDR3: CATSDPLVSGIGYGYTF. CDR3 DNA sequence: TGTGCCACCAGTGACCCCCTAGTTTCGGGAATTGGGTATGGCTACACCTTC.

The chain carries TRBV7-3 and TRBJ1-3, with a tentative D call TRBD1 (5 bases). This CDR3 has 14 amino acids. V lost 0 bases and J lost 3, with 6 bases in between. In germline, CDR1 is SGHTA, CDR2 FQGTGA. The chain's CDR3 is CASSLTGDGNTIYF. The CDR3 nucleotides read TGTGCCAGCAGCTTAACAGGGGATGGAAACACCATATATTTT.